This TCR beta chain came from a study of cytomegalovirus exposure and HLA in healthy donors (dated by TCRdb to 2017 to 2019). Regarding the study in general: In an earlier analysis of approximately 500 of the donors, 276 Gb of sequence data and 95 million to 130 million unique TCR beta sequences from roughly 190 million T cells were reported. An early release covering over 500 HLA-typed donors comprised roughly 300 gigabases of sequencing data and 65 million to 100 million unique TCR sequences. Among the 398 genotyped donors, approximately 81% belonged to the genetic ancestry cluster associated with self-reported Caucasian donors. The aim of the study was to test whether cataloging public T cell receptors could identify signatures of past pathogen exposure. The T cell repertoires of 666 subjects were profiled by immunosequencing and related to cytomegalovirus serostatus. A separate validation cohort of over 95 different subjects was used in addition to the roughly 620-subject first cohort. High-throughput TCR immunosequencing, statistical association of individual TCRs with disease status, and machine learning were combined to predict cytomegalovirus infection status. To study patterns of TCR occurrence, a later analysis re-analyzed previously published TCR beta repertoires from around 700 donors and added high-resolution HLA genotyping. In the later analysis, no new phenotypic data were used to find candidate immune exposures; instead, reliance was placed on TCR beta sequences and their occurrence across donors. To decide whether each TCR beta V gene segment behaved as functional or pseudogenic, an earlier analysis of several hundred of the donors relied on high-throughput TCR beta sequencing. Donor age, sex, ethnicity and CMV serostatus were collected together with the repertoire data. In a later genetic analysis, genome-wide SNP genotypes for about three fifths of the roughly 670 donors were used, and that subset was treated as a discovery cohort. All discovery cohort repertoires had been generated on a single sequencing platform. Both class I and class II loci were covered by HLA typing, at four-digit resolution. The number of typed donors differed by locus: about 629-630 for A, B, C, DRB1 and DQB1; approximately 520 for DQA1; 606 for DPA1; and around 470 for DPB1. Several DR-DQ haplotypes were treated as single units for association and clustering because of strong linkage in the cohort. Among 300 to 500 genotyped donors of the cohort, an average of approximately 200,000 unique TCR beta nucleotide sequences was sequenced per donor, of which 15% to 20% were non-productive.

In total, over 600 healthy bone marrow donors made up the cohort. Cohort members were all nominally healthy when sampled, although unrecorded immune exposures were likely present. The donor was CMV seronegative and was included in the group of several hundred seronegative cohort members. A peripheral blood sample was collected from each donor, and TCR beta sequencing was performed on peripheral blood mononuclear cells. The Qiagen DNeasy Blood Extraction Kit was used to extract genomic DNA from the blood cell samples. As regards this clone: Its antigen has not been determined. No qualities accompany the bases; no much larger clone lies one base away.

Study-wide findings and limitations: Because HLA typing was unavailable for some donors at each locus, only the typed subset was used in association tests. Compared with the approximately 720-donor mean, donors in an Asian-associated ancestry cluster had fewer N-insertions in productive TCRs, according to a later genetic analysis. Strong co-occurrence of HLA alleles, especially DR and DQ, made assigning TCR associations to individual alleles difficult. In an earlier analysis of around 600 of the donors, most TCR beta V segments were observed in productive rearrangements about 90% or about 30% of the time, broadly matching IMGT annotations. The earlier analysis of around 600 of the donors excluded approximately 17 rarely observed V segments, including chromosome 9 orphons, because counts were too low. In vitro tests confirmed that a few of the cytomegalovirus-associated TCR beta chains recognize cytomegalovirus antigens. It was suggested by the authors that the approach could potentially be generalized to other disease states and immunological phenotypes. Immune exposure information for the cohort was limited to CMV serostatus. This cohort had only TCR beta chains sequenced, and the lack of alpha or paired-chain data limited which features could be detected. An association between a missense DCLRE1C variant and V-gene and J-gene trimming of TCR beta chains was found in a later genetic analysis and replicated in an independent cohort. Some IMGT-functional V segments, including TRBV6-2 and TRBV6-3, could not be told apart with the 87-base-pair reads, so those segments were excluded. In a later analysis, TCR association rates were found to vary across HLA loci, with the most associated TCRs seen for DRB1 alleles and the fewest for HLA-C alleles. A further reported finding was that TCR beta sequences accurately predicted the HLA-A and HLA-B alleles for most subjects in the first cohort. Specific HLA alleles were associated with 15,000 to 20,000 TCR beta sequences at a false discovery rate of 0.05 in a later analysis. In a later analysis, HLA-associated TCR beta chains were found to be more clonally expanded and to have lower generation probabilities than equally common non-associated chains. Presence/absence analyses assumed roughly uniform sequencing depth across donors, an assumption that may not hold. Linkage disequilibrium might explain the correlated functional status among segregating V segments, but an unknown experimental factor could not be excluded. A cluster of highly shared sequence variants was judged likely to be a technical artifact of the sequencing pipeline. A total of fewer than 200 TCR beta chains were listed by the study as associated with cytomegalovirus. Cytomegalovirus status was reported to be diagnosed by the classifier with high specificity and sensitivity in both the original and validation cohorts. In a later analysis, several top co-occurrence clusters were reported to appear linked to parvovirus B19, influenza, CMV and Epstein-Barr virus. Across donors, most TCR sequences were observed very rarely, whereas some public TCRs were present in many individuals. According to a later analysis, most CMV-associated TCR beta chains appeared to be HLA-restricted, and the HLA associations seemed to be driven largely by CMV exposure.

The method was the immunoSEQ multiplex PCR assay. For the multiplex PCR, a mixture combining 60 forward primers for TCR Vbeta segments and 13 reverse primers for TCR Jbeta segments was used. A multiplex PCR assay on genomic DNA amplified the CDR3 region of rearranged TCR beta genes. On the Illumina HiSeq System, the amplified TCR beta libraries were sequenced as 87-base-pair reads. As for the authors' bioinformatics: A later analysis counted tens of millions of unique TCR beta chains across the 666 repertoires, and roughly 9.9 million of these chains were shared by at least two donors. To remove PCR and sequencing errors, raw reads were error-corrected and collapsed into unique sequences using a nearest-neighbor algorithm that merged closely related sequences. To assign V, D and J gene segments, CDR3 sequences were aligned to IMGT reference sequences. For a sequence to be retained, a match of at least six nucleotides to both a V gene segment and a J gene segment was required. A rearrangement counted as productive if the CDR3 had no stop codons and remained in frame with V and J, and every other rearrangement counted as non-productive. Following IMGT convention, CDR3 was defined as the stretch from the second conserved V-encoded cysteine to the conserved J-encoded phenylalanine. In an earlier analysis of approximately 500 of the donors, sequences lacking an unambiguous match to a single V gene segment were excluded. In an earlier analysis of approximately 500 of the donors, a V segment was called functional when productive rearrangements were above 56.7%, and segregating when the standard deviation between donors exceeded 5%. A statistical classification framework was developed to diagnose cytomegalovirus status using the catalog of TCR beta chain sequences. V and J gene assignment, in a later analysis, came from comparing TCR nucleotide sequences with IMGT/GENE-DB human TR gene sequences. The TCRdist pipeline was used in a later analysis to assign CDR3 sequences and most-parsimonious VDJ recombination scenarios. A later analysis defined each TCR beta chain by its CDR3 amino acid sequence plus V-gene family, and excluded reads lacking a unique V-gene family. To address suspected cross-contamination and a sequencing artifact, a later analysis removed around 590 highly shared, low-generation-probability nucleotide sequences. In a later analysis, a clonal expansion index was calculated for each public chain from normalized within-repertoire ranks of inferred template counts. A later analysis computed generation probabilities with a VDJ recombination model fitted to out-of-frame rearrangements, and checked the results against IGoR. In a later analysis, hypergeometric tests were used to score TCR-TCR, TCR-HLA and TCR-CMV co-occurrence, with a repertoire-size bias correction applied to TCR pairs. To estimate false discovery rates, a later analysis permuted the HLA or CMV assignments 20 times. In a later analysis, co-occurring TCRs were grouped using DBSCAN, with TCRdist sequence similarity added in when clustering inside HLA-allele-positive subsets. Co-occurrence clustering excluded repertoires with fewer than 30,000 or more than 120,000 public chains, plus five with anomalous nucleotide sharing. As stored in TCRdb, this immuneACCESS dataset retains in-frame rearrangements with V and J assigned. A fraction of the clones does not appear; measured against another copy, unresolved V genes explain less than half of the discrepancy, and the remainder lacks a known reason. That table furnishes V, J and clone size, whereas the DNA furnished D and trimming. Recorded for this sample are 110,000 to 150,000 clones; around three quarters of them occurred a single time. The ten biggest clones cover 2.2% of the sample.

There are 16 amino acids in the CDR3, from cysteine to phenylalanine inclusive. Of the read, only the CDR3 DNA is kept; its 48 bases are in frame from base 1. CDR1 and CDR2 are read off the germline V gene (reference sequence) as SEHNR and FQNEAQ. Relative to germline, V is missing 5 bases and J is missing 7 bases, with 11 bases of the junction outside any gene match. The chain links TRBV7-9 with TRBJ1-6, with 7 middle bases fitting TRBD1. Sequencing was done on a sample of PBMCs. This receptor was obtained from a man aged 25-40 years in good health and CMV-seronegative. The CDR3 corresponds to CASSETLGQQNSPLHF. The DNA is TGTGCCAGCAGCGAGACTCTGGGACAGCAAAATTCACCCCTCCACTTT.